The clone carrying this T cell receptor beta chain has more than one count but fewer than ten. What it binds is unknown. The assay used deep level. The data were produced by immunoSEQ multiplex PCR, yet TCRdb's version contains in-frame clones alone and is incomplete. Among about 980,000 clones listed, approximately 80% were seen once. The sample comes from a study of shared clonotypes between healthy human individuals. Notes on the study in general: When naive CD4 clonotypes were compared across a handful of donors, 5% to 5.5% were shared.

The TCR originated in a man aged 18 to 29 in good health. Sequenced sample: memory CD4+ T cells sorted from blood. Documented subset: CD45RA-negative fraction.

CDR3 region: CASSLASAPPGYTF. The CDR3 DNA reads as TGTGCCAGCAGCTTAGCGTCGGCCCCCCCCGGCTACACCTTC. The chain joins TRBV7-9 to TRBJ1-2; D is undetermined. The germline V gene has CDR1 SEHNR and CDR2 FQNEAQ (reference sequence). The CDR3 runs 14 residues. The ends were cut back, 0 bases at V and 8 bases at J, with 13 bases in the middle.